This entry concerns a single T cell receptor beta chain. What it recognizes is unknown. Time point in this sample: patch test 1, 2 weeks after DPC sensitization. Treatment denoted: therapeutic diphenylcyclopropenone sensitization with weekly scalp DPC. It was the library that attached unique molecular identifiers to individual cDNA molecules. TCRdb fed the RACE reads into MiXCR, producing one record per CDR3 protein. The sample holds tens of thousands of distinct CDR3 sequences, 10% to 15% seen once. The sample originates from a study of human T cells and chemical hapten exposure. This CDR3 contains 13 residues. Trimming stripped 3 bases from V and 1 base from J, with 6 bases between. Germline CDR1 is KGHSH and CDR2 is LQKENI. General study points: A positive correlation with patch test score was shown by PT1 expanded TCR counts.

The material sequenced was whole blood, taken in connection with sensitization to the hapten diphenylcyclopropenone (DPC). The chain links TRBV18 to TRBJ1-1; D is uncertain. This sequence was found in a woman aged 60-70 years with alopecia areata. Some clones in this sample may be carry-over from other donors' samples. The DNA of the CDR3 is TGTGCCAGCTCACCTGTAGAGAACACTGAAGCTTTCTTT. It encodes CASSPVENTEAFF. Together with reference TRBV18 and TRBJ1-1, the CDR3 gives the full variable domain: NAGVMQNPRHLVRRRGQEARLRCSPMKGHSHVYWYRQLPEEGLKFMVYLQKENIIDESGMPKERFSAEFPKEGPSILRIQQVVRGDSAAYFCASSPVENTEAFFGQGTRLTVV.